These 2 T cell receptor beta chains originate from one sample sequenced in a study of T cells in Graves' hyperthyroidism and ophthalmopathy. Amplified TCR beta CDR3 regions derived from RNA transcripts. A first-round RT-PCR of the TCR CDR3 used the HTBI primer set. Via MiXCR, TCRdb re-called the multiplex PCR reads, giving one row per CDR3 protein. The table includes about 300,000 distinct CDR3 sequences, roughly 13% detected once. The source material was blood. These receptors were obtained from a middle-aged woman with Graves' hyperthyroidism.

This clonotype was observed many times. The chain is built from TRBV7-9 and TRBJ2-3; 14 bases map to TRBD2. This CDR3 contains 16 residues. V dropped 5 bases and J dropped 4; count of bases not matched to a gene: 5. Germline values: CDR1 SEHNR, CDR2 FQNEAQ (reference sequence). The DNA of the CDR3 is TGTGCCAGCAGCCCGGGACTAGCGGGAGAAGCAGATACGCAGTATTTT. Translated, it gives CASSPGLAGEADTQYF.

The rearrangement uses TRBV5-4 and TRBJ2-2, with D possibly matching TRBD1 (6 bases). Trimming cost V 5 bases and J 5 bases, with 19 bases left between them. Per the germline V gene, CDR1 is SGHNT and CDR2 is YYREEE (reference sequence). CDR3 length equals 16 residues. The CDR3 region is CASSLWEGGETGELFF. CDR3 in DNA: TGTGCCAGCAGTTTATGGGAAGGGGGAGAAACCGGGGAGCTGTTTTTT.